The 19 T cell receptor beta chains presented below share a single source sample, sequenced in a study of shared clonotypes between healthy human individuals. TCRdb's copy holds only in-frame clones and misses some; the assay was immunoSEQ multiplex PCR. Here the sample spans about 1 million clones, around four fifths being singletons. Sequencing input: memory CD4+ T cells sorted from blood. Subset given: CD45RA-negative fraction. The receptors come from a young man in good health.

V usage is TRBV28 and J usage is TRBJ2-1, with 9 bases fitting TRBD2. Germline CDR1 MDHEN, CDR2 SYDVKM. CDR3 size: 14 residues. Trimming cost V 7 bases and J 4 bases; bases outside gene matches: 5. The DNA of the CDR3 is TGTGCCAGCACCCCTAGCGGGGTTTACAATGAGCAGTTCTTC. It translates to CASTPSGVYNEQFF.

This chain uses TRBV18 with TRBJ2-7, with D tentatively TRBD1 (6 bases). The CDR3 contains 15 residues. Germline V lookup: CDR1 KGHSH, CDR2 LQKENI. The germline V and J ends were trimmed by 3 bases and 0 bases, with 12 bases remaining between them. CDR3 nucleotide sequence: TGTGCCAGCTCACCCCGGACAGTTAGCTCCTACGAGCAGTACTTC. The encoded protein is CASSPRTVSSYEQYF. Supplemented by reference TRBV18 and TRBJ2-7, the full variable domain reads NAGVMQNPRHLVRRRGQEARLRCSPMKGHSHVYWYRQLPEEGLKFMVYLQKENIIDESGMPKERFSAEFPKEGPSILRIQQVVRGDSAAYFCASSPRTVSSYEQYFGPGTRLTVT.

The V gene is TRBV28, the J gene TRBJ1-6; D gene ambiguous. The CDR3 is 15 amino acids. Germline V lookup: CDR1 MDHEN, CDR2 SYDVKM. V gave up 8 bases and J gave up 0 bases, with 11 bases separating them. This chain's CDR3 is CASEGTSSYNSPLHF. In DNA form, the CDR3 reads TGTGCCAGCGAAGGCACGAGCTCCTATAATTCACCCCTCCACTTT.

This chain joins TRBV6-1 and TRBJ2-7; D remains ambiguous. Trimming shortened V by 4 bases and J by 7 bases, and 20 bases separated the two germline ends. CDR1 MNHNS and CDR2 SASEGT come from the germline V gene. This CDR3 is 15 amino acids long. The CDR3 loop reads CASSVTAGWNREQYF. The CDR3 DNA sequence: TGTGCCAGCAGTGTTACGGCAGGCTGGAATCGGGAGCAGTACTTC.

The chain recombines TRBV18 with TRBJ2-4; TRBD2 might be the D (5 bases). V dropped 3 bases and J dropped 8 bases, with 14 bases sitting between them. This CDR3 region has 14 residues. Germline loops: CDR1 KGHSH, CDR2 LQKENI. Here the CDR3 DNA reads TGTGCCAGCTCACCTCTTCCTAGCCGTGACATTCAGTACTTC. Translation: CASSPLPSRDIQYF.

This sequence joins TRBV6-1 and TRBJ1-5; D possibly corresponds to TRBD1 (6 bases). Germline V gene sequence: CDR1 MNHNS, CDR2 SASEGT. V lost 8 bases and J lost 7, with 18 bases in between. The CDR3 sequence is 14 residues long. This CDR3 is CASHSEGGKQPQHF. CDR3 coding DNA: TGTGCCAGCCACTCTGAGGGGGGGAAACAGCCCCAGCATTTT.

This clone was recorded many times. The chain employs TRBV9 and TRBJ1-4; D not resolved. This CDR3 spans 13 amino acids. Per the germline V gene, CDR1 is SGDLS and CDR2 is YYNGEE. V shed 0 bases and J shed 6 bases, with 6 bases lying between them. CDR3 in amino acids: CASSVGPDEKLFF. CDR3 DNA sequence: TGTGCCAGCAGCGTAGGGCCGGATGAAAAACTGTTTTTT.

The chain joins TRBV29-1 to TRBJ1-2; TRBD1 might be the D (6 bases). CDR3 length equals 13 residues. Germline CDR1 and CDR2: SQVTM and ANQGSEA. Trimming took off 5 bases at V and 4 bases at J, with 14 bases between the two ends. CDR3 DNA: TGCAGCGTTATGGCTGCAGGGGCCTATGGCTACACCTTC. This translates into CSVMAAGAYGYTF. Filled out from reference TRBV29-1 and TRBJ1-2, the complete variable domain reads SAVISQKPSRDICQRGTSLTIQCQVDSQVTMMFWYRQQPGQSLTLIATANQGSEATYESGFVIDKFPISRPNLTFSTLTVSNMSPEDSSIYLCSVMAAGAYGYTFGSGTRLTVV.

This clone was observed at least ten times. This CDR3 reads CASSGTGDGNTIYF. CDR3 DNA sequence: TGTGCCAGCAGTGGGACAGGGGATGGAAACACCATATATTTT. J is TRBJ1-3 and V is TRBV2; 9 bases align to TRBD1. Germline loops: CDR1 SNHLY, CDR2 FYNNEI. The CDR3 has 14 residues. V was clipped by 4 bases and J by 3 bases; unmatched bases: 1.

This clone has more than one count but fewer than ten. The chain has TRBV6-6 and TRBJ2-1, with D unclear. Trimming stripped 5 bases from V and 9 bases from J, with 8 bases between. This CDR3 contains 11 residues. Germline values: CDR1 MNHNY, CDR2 SVGAGI (reference sequence). The CDR3 loop is CASSNAGEQFF. CDR3 in DNA: TGTGCCAGCAGTAACGCTGGTGAGCAGTTCTTC.

The chain joins TRBV30 to TRBJ2-6, with D uncertain. Trimming shortened V by 2 bases and J by 2 bases, and 10 bases separated the two germline ends. CDR1 is GTSNPN, CDR2 SVGIG, per germline (reference sequence). The CDR3 covers 15 residues. The CDR3 here is CAWSPPVAGANVLTF. In DNA, the CDR3 is TGTGCCTGGAGTCCTCCCGTTGCTGGGGCCAACGTCCTGACTTTC.

The chain uses TRBV5-1 and TRBJ2-5, with D unresolved. The J call may not be correct, given that the DNA end is closer to TRBJ2-7. Per the germline V gene, CDR1 is SGHRS and CDR2 is YFSETQ. The CDR3 consists of 14 residues. The CDR3, as DNA: TGCGCCAGCAGCTTCGGAGACCTCTCCTACGAGCAGTACTTC. Translating gives CASSFGDLSYEQYF.

Concerning this clone itself: Other nucleotide sequences from this sample produce the same CDR3. This chain joins TRBV7-8 and TRBJ1-1, with 9 bases that match TRBD1. The germline CDR1 and CDR2 sequences are SGHVS and FQNEAQ. After removal of 5 bases from V and 1 base from J, the junction contained 2 bases not matched to a gene. This CDR3 spans 14 amino acids. This CDR3 is CASSPGQGNTEAFF. In DNA, the CDR3 is TGTGCCAGCAGCCCGGGACAGGGGAACACTGAAGCTTTCTTT.

This clone was recorded once. The rearrangement links TRBV5-4 to TRBJ2-2; the match to TRBD2 covers 8 bases. The CDR3 contains 16 residues. Germline loops: CDR1 SGHNT, CDR2 YYREEE (reference sequence). The J segment lost 9 bases and the V segment lost 0 bases, leaving 10 bases of the junction unmatched. CDR3 in DNA: TGTGCCAGCAGCTTGGCCAGCGGGGGCCTACACCGGGAGCTGTTTTTT. Amino acids: CASSLASGGLHRELFF.

The chain links TRBV7-9 to TRBJ1-6; perhaps TRBD1 as D (5 bases). V was cut by 3 bases and J by 7 bases, with 7 bases left in between. Germline CDR1 and CDR2: SEHNR and FQNEAQ (reference sequence). CDR3 size: 13 residues. Here the CDR3 reads CASSLGPNSPLHF. CDR3 DNA: TGTGCCAGCAGCTTGGGGCCGAATTCACCCCTCCACTTT.

Comments on this clone: A read error may be the cause here, since a much bigger clone is one base away. The same CDR3 can be traced to other DNA sequences in this sample. V gene TRBV7-9 combines with J gene TRBJ1-2, with no clear D. The ends were cut back, 0 bases at V and 1 base at J, with 0 bases in the middle. The CDR3 consists of 12 residues. Germline CDR1 reads SEHNR; CDR2 reads FQNEAQ (reference sequence). The CDR3 nucleotides are TGTGCCAGCAGCTTAGCTAACTATGGCTACACCTTC. Its protein product is CASSLANYGYTF.

With regard to this clone: Other DNA sequences from this sample encode an identical CDR3 as well. The chain carries TRBV5-1 and TRBJ1-5; D unclear. Germline V gives CDR1 SGHRS, CDR2 YFSETQ. The CDR3 is made up of 15 amino acids. Between the trimmed V and J ends, which lost 0 bases and 0 bases, there was a span of 7 bases. In DNA form, the CDR3 reads TGCGCCAGCAGCTTGGAAGGGTCTAGCAATCAGCCCCAGCATTTT. This gives the protein CASSLEGSSNQPQHF.

The CDR3 sequence is CASSASSNEQFF. CDR3 nucleotide sequence: TGTGCCAGCAGCGCTTCGAGCAATGAGCAGTTCTTC. This sequence joins TRBV9 and TRBJ2-1; no definite D call. The V gene lost 3 bases and the J gene lost 6 bases, with 7 bases spanning the gap. The CDR3 is made up of 12 amino acids. CDR1 is SGDLS, CDR2 YYNGEE, per germline.

V and J are TRBV2 and TRBJ2-7; 9 bases map to TRBD1. After removal of 6 bases from V and 6 bases from J, the junction contained 12 bases not matched to a gene. CDR3 size: 15 residues. CDR1 SNHLY and CDR2 FYNNEI come from the germline V gene. CDR3 in amino acids: CASSDMGQGNFEQYF. The CDR3 coding sequence is TGTGCCAGCAGCGACATGGGACAGGGAAACTTCGAGCAGTACTTC.